This entry features one TCR beta chain sequence. Its antigen target is currently unknown. Base qualities are missing; no much larger clone stands one base away. This entry is derived from a study of CD8+ T cells in alopecia areata (dated by TCRdb to the late 2010s). Background on the whole study: Treated patients were enrolled in an open-label pilot trial of oral tofacitinib, 5 to 10 mg twice daily, for moderate-to-severe alopecia areata. In both human patients and the C3H/HeJ mouse model, the study applied high-throughput TCRbeta sequencing to look at T cell clonal expansion in alopecia areata. TCRbeta CDR3 regions were amplified by immunoSEQ multiplex PCR with 35 Vbeta forward and 13 Jbeta reverse primers. Patients stayed on tofacitinib for 6 to 18 months and then had 6 months of follow-up off drug so that delayed response and recurrence could be assessed. For the treated patients, the SALT score, which quantifies what percentage of scalp surface area is affected, served as the measure of disease severity. Scalp tissue and sorted CD4+ and CD8+ peripheral blood T cells from patchy and totalis/universalis alopecia areata patients and from healthy controls were covered by human TCRbeta sequencing. Clonality in the scalp was compared among normal scalp (n=4), patchy alopecia areata scalp (n=8), and alopecia totalis/universalis scalp (n=8). Biopsies were taken from tofacitinib-treated patients at baseline and again at 4 and 24 weeks into treatment, and several of those patients also had a later scalp biopsy. RNA was extracted with the PAXgene miRNA kit for fixed scalp, the miRNeasy kit for PBMCs, and the RNeasy kit for mouse skin. What the work shows at the level of the full study, not this receptor alone: Compared with normal scalp, lesional scalp had higher clonality and more expanded CD8+ clones, particularly in alopecia totalis/universalis, a pattern that suggests antigenic drive. Unlike mouse skin, which is dominated by gammadelta T cells, normal human skin has resident alphabeta T cells that are also sequenced, and this complicates analysis of the scalp TCR repertoire. Many expanded lesional clones persisted in scalp and blood during tofacitinib treatment, which may partly explain relapse after stopping treatment. Because the treated cohort was small and had only one nonresponder, larger studies are needed to examine links between baseline CD8+ expansion and response. Scalp clonality and the number of expanded CD8+ clones among the top 100 scalp clones were significantly decreased by tofacitinib. TCR sequences shared between patients were less clear than in mice, possibly partly because of HLA diversity in the patient population.

V sheds 6 bases and J sheds 6 bases, leaving 15 bases between their ends. The CDR3 holds 14 amino acids from the cysteine to the phenylalanine. Of all the DNA, just the CDR3 is kept, 42 bases in frame from base 1. In the germline V gene (reference sequence), CDR1 corresponds to MNHNY and CDR2 to SVGAGI. The library was made by the immunoSEQ multiplex PCR assay. RNA was extracted from all samples and reverse transcribed into cDNA as template for TCR sequencing. First-strand cDNA was synthesized with SuperScript III using a 2:1 mix of oligo-dT and random hexamers. A synthetic immune receptor repertoire was used to gauge amplification bias, and whatever bias remained was removed computationally. The original methods were these. Raw reads were preprocessed to remove errors, and CDR3 was defined by IMGT conventions from the conserved cysteine to phenylalanine. To get clonality, Shannon entropy was normalized by log2 of the number of productive unique TCRs and the result was subtracted from 1. Whether each scalp clone was CD4 or CD8 was inferred by checking scalp TCRbeta sequences against the CD4 and CD8 repertoires from sorted blood. TCRdb took over this immuneACCESS table, retaining in-frame rearrangements with V and J assigned. Such tables are incomplete; in checked studies, under half of the missing clones stem from an unresolved V gene, and the remainder is unexplained. V and J calls and clone size are copied from that table; D and trimming were computed from the DNA. Here the sample has about 180,000 clones; about 54% occur a single time. Together, the top ten hold 16% of the sample.

Reading the label with the study, this specimen's treatment or condition is: oral pan-JAK inhibitor, 5-10 mg twice daily. Lesional scalp punch biopsies and peripheral blood were collected from alopecia areata patients. PBMCs were isolated by density centrifugation and stained for CD3, CD4 and CD8, after which CD4+ and CD8+ T cells were sorted on a FACSAria. The TCR sequence derives from a human donor with alopecia areata. Material: CD4+ T cells sorted from blood, obtained at approximately week 60, from a patient treated with tofacitinib. In this chain, TRBV6-6 is recombined with TRBJ1-5; TRBD1 could be the D gene, as 6 bases match. CDR3 region: CASSLRGGGQPQHF. The sequence in DNA is TGTGCCAGCAGCCTCAGGGGCGGGGGTCAGCCCCAGCATTTT.